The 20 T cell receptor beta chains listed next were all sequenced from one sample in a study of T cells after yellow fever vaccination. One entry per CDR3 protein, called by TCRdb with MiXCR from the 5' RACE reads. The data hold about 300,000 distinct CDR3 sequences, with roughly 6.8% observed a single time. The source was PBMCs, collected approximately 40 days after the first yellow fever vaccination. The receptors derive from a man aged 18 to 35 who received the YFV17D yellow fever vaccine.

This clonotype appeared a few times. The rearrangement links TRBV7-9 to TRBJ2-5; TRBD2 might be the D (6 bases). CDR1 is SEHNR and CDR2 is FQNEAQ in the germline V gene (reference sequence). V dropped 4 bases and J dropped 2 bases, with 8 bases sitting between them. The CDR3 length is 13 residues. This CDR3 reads CASSSAGQETQYF. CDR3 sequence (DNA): TGTGCCAGCAGCTCCGCGGGGCAAGAGACCCAGTACTTC. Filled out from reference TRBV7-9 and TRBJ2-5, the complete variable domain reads DTGVSQNPRHKITKRGQNVTFRCDPISEHNRLYWYRQTLGQGPEFLTYFQNEAQLEKSRLLSDRFSAERPKGSFSTLEIQRTEQGDSAMYLCASSSAGQETQYFGPGTRLLVL.

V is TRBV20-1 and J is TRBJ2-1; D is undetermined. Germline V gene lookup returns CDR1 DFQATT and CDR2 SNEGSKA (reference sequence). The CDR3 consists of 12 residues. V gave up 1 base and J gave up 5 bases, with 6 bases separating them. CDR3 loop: CSARAENNEQFF. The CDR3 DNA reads TGCAGTGCTAGAGCGGAGAACAATGAGCAGTTCTTC.

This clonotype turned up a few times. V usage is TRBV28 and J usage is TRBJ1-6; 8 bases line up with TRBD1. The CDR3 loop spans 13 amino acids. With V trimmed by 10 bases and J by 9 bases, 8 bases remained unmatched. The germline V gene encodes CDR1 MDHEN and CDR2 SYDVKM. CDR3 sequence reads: CATGRQGSSPLHF. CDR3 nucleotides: TGTGCCACCGGGAGACAGGGGTCTTCACCCCTCCACTTT.

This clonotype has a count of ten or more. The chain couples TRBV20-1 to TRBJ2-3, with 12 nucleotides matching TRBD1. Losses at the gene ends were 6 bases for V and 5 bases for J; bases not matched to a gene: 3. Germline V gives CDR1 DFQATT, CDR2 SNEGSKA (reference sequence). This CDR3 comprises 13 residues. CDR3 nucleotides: TGCAGTGCGGGACAGGGGGCGGGAGATACGCAGTATTTT. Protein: CSAGQGAGDTQYF.

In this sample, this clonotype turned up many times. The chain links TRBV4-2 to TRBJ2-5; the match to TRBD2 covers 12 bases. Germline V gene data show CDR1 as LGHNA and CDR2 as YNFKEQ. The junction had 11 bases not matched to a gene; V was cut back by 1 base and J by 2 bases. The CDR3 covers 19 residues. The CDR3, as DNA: TGTGCCAGCAGCCAAGTCCCCCTCACTCTAGCGGGGGGGCAAGAGACCCAGTACTTC. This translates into CASSQVPLTLAGGQETQYF.

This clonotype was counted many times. For the CDR3, the DNA is TGCGCCAGCAGCCGGACTAGCGGGGGGGTCATTCAGTACTTC. It is translated as CASSRTSGGVIQYF. This chain links TRBV4-1 with TRBJ2-4, with TRBD2 matching over 15 bases. V was clipped by 4 bases and J by 9 bases; unmatched bases: 1. This CDR3 comprises 14 residues. Germline CDR1 reads MGHRA; CDR2 reads YSYEKL.

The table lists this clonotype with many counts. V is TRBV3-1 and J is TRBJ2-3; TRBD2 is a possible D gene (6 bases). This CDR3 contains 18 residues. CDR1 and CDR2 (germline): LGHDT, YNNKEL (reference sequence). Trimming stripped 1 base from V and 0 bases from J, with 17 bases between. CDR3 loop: CASSQGVDSGSSTDTQYF. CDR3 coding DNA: TGTGCCAGCAGCCAAGGGGTGGATAGCGGATCTAGCACAGATACGCAGTATTTT.

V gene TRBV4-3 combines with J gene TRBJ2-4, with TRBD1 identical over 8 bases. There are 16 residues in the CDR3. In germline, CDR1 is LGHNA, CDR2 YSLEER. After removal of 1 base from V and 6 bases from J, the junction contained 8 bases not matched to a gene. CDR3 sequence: CASSQGQGFAGNIQYF. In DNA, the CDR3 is TGCGCCAGCAGCCAAGGACAGGGGTTCGCGGGAAACATTCAGTACTTC.

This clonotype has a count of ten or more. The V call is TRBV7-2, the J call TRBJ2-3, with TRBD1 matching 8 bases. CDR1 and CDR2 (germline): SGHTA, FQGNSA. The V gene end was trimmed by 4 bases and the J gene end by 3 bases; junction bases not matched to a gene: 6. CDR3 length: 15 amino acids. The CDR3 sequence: CASSSRTGRTDTQYF. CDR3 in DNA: TGTGCCAGCAGCTCACGGACAGGGAGGACAGATACGCAGTATTTT.

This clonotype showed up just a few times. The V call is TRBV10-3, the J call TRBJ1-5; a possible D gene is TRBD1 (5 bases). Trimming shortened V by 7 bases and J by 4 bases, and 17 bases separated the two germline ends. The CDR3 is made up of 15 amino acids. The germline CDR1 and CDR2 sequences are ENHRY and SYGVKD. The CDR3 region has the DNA TGTGCCATCAAAAAGGACGGACAACATAATCAGCCCCAGCATTTT. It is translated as CAIKKDGQHNQPQHF.

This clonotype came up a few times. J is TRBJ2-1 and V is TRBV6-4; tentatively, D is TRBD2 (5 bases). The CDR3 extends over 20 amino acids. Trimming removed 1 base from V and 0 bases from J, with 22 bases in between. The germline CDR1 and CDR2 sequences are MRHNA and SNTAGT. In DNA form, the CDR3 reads TGTGCCAGCAGTGACTTCACGAGGGCCTGCTTTTATAGCTCCTACAATGAGCAGTTCTTC. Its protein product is CASSDFTRACFYSSYNEQFF.

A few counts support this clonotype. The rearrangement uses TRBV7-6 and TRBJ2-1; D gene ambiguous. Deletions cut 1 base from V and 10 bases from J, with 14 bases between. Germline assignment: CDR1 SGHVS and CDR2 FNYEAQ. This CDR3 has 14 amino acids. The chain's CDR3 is CASSLVRATDEQFF. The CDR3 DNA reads TGTGCCAGCAGCTTAGTGCGCGCCACGGACGAGCAGTTCTTC.

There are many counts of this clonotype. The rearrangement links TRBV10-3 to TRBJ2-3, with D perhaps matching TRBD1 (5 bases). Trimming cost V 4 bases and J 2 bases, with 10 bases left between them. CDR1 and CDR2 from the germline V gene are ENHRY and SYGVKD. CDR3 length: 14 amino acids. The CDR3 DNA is TGTGCCATCAGTGGAACGGACAACACAGATACGCAGTATTTT. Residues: CAISGTDNTDTQYF.

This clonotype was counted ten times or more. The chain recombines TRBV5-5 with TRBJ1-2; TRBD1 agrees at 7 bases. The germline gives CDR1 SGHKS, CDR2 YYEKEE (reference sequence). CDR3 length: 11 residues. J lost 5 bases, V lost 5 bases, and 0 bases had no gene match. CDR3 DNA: TGTGCCAGCAGACAGGGGTATGGCTACACCTTC. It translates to CASRQGYGYTF.

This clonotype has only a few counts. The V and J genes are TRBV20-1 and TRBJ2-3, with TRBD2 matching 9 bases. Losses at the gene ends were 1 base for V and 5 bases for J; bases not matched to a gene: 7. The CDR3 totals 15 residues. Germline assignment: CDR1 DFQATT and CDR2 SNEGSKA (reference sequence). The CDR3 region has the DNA TGCAGTGCTAGAGTTAGCGGGGGATTAGTAGATACGCAGTATTTT. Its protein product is CSARVSGGLVDTQYF.

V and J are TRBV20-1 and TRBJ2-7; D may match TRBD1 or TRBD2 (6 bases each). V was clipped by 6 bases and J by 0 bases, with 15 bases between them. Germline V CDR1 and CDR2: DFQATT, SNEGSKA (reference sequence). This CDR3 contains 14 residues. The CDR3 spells CSAHSGGLSYEQYF. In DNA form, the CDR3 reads TGCAGTGCCCATTCCGGGGGCCTCTCCTACGAGCAGTACTTC.

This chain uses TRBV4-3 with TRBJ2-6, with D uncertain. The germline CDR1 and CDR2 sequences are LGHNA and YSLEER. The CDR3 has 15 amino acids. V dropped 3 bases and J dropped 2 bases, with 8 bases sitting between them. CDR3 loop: CASSQAGTGANVLTF. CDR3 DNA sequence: TGCGCCAGCAGCCAGGCTGGTACTGGGGCCAACGTCCTGACTTTC.

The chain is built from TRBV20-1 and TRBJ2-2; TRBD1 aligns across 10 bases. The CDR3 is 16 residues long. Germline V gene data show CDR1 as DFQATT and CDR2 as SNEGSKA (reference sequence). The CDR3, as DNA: TGCAGCACTACCCGCCGGGACAGGGGATTTCCCGGGGAGCTGTTTTTT. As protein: CSTTRRDRGFPGELFF.

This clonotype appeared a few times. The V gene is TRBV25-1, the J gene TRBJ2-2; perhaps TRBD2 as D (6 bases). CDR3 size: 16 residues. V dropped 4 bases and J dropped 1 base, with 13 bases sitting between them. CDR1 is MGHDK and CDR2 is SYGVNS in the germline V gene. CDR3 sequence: CASSGPGLENTGELFF. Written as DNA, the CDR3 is TGTGCCAGCAGTGGGCCGGGACTCGAGAACACCGGGGAGCTGTTTTTT.

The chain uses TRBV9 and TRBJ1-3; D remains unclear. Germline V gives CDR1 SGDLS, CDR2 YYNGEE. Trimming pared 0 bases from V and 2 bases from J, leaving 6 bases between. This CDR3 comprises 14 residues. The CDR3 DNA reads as TGTGCCAGCAGCGTAGTAGGGACTGGAAACACCATATATTTT. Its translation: CASSVVGTGNTIYF.